The 24 T cell receptor beta chains below were found in one sample sequenced in a study of cytomegalovirus exposure and HLA in healthy donors. Produced via immunoSEQ multiplex PCR; TCRdb's table is partial and in-frame only. The sample has fewer than 60,000 clones, around 94% seen once. The sequenced material came from PBMCs. Source of these receptors: a woman between 18 and 29 years old in good health and CMV-seropositive.

The V call is TRBV7-3, the J call TRBJ2-1, with 10 bases identical to TRBD2. V trimming: 2 bases; J trimming: 9 bases; junction bases outside the gene matches: 13. Germline V CDR1 and CDR2: SGHTA, FQGTGA. The CDR3 contains 17 residues. CDR3 protein: CASSLAPGLANLGEQFF. The CDR3 DNA is TGTGCCAGCAGCTTAGCCCCGGGACTAGCGAACCTAGGTGAGCAGTTCTTC. The full variable domain, in which reference TRBV7-3 and TRBJ2-1 provide the parts outside the CDR3, is GAGVSQTPSNKVTEKGKYVELRCDPISGHTALYWYRQSLGQGPEFLIYFQGTGAADDSGLPNDRFFAVRPEGSVSTLKIQRTERGDSAVYLCASSLAPGLANLGEQFFGPGTRLTVL.

J is TRBJ1-6 and V is TRBV2; 7 nucleotides line up with TRBD1. There are 15 residues in the CDR3. V shed 6 bases and J 6 bases; nucleotides not matched to a gene: 8. Germline V gene lookup returns CDR1 SNHLY and CDR2 FYNNEI. CDR3 DNA: TGTGCCAGCAGGAGTGACAGGGACCGTAATTCACCCCTCCACTTT. Residues: CASRSDRDRNSPLHF.

The V and J genes are TRBV28 and TRBJ2-7, with TRBD2 matching 10 bases. After removal of 7 bases from V and 5 bases from J, the junction contained 11 bases not matched to a gene. The CDR3 contains 15 residues. Germline V gene sequence: CDR1 MDHEN, CDR2 SYDVKM. The CDR3 DNA reads as TGTGCCAGCACCCCCCCGGGACTAGCGTTTCACGAGCAGTACTTC. It is translated as CASTPPGLAFHEQYF.

This chain links TRBV4-3 with TRBJ2-6, with D perhaps TRBD1 (5 bases). The V gene lost 4 bases and the J gene lost 4 bases, with 14 bases spanning the gap. This CDR3 has 16 residues. CDR1 LGHNA and CDR2 YSLEER come from the germline V gene. The CDR3 DNA is TGCGCCAGCAGCCCTGAAGGGGCCGCCGGGGCCAACGTCCTGACTTTC. Protein product: CASSPEGAAGANVLTF.

The chain carries TRBV28 and TRBJ1-1; TRBD1 aligns across 7 bases. Germline CDR1 reads MDHEN; CDR2 reads SYDVKM. This CDR3 has 15 amino acids. The V and J ends lost 1 base and 6 bases, in that order; junction bases with no gene match: 8. CDR3 DNA sequence: TGTGCCAGCAGTTTATTGAAGGGGGACAGTTCTGAAGCTTTCTTT. This encodes CASSLLKGDSSEAFF.

The chain links TRBV6-1 to TRBJ2-7; 14 bases match TRBD2. CDR3 length: 14 residues. V dropped 4 bases and J dropped 6; count of bases not matched to a gene: 2. Germline V gives CDR1 MNHNS, CDR2 SASEGT. CDR3 protein: CASSGLAGGSEQYF. Written as DNA, the CDR3 is TGTGCCAGCAGTGGACTAGCGGGAGGGAGCGAGCAGTACTTC.

The chain uses TRBV7-2 and TRBJ2-7; TRBD2 matches at 7 bases. The CDR3 runs 14 residues. The V gene end was trimmed by 5 bases and the J gene end by 4 bases; junction bases not matched to a gene: 8. Per the germline V gene, CDR1 is SGHTA and CDR2 is FQGNSA. CDR3 nucleotide sequence: TGTGCCAGCAGCCAGAGGCGAGCGGGGTACGAGCAGTACTTC. Amino acids: CASSQRRAGYEQYF.

The chain uses TRBV11-1 and TRBJ1-2; 7 positions match TRBD1. V dropped 3 bases and J dropped 2; count of bases not matched to a gene: 9. The germline gives CDR1 SGHAT, CDR2 FQDESV (reference sequence). The CDR3 has 16 residues. In DNA, the CDR3 is TGTGCCAGCAGCTTTGCCGGACAGGAGCCCAACTATGGCTACACCTTC. It is translated as CASSFAGQEPNYGYTF.

This clone was seen just once. This rearrangement joins TRBV11-3 to TRBJ2-1; TRBD2 matches 8 bases. V shed 0 bases, J shed 3 bases, and the junction held 7 bases outside the gene matches. CDR1 is SGHNT and CDR2 is YENEEA in the germline V gene. The CDR3 extends over 17 amino acids. CDR3 nucleotide sequence: TGTGCCAGCAGCTTAGATAAAACGGGGGGGAACTACAATGAGCAGTTCTTC. This gives the protein CASSLDKTGGNYNEQFF.

This clone was recorded only once. The rearrangement links TRBV19 to TRBJ2-5; D is possibly TRBD2 (5 bases). The CDR3 runs to 11 residues. Germline V gives CDR1 LNHDA, CDR2 SQIVND (reference sequence). The V end was cut by 9 bases, the J end by 2 bases, with 7 bases between. CDR3 DNA sequence: TGTGCCAGCCGAGGGCAAGAGACCCAGTACTTC. This codes for CASRGQETQYF.

The rearrangement joins TRBV28 to TRBJ2-7; maybe TRBD2 (6 bases). From germline, CDR1 is MDHEN and CDR2 SYDVKM. Deletions cut 3 bases from V and 0 bases from J, with 15 bases between. The CDR3 sequence is 16 residues long. In DNA form, the CDR3 reads TGTGCCAGCAGTTTGGAGGGACCCATACTCTCCTACGAGCAGTACTTC. It is translated as CASSLEGPILSYEQYF.

The V gene is TRBV2, the J gene TRBJ1-1; unclear D gene. Trimming removed 4 bases at V and 3 bases at J, with 12 bases between. CDR3 length equals 14 residues. The germline V gene has CDR1 SNHLY and CDR2 FYNNEI. The CDR3 loop reads CASSGFRVDTEAFF. CDR3 DNA: TGTGCCAGCAGTGGATTCCGGGTGGACACTGAAGCTTTCTTT.

This chain uses TRBV29-1 with TRBJ2-5; TRBD2 might be the D (5 bases). In germline, CDR1 is SQVTM, CDR2 ANQGSEA. The CDR3 is made up of 13 amino acids. V was trimmed by 0 bases and J by 7 bases, leaving 12 bases between them. The CDR3 coding sequence is TGCAGCGTTGAAGATACTAGAACCAGGACCCAGTACTTC. Translated: CSVEDTRTRTQYF.

The chain links TRBV5-6 to TRBJ1-5, with TRBD1 identical over 8 bases. Germline V gene lookup returns CDR1 SGHDT and CDR2 YYEEEE. V lost 1 base and J lost 7; bases outside the gene matches: 4. CDR3 size: 14 residues. The CDR3, as DNA: TGTGCCAGCAGCTTGCTCACAGGGGGGCAGCCCCAGCATTTT. Amino acids: CASSLLTGGQPQHF.

The J gene is TRBJ2-2, the V gene TRBV6-1; D possibly corresponds to TRBD1 (6 bases). Trimming removed 10 bases at V and 1 base at J, with 13 bases between. Germline V lookup: CDR1 MNHNS, CDR2 SASEGT. The CDR3 extends over 14 amino acids. Here the CDR3 DNA reads TGTGCCACCGACCGAGGGGGGAACACCGGGGAGCTGTTTTTT. Protein: CATDRGGNTGELFF.

The rearrangement uses TRBV9 and TRBJ2-1; 8 positions match TRBD2. With 2 bases clipped from V and 4 bases from J, the junction kept 8 bases outside the gene matches. The CDR3 is 16 residues long. Germline assignment: CDR1 SGDLS and CDR2 YYNGEE. The CDR3 nucleotides read TGTGCCAGCAGCGTCCCCCCGGGGGGGGGTTACAATGAGCAGTTCTTC. This gives the protein CASSVPPGGGYNEQFF.

The chain joins TRBV6-5 to TRBJ2-3, with a possible D match to TRBD2 (6 bases). From germline, CDR1 is MNHEY and CDR2 SVGAGI. This CDR3 is built from 14 residues. V was clipped by 6 bases and J by 1 base, with 11 bases between them. Here the CDR3 reads CASRPRLGTDTQYF. DNA of the CDR3: TGTGCCAGCAGGCCGAGACTAGGCACAGATACGCAGTATTTT.

The V and J genes are TRBV10-2 and TRBJ2-7; 10 nucleotides match TRBD1. CDR1 is WSHSY and CDR2 is SAAADI in the germline V gene. There are 14 residues in the CDR3. J gave up 3 bases and V 4 bases, and 3 bases lay outside the gene matches. The CDR3 nucleotides are TGCGCCAGCAGTGTGGACAGGGGGGTCTACGAGCAGTACTTC. It codes for CASSVDRGVYEQYF.

V and J are TRBV9 and TRBJ2-1, with D perhaps TRBD1 (6 bases). The CDR3 sequence is 15 residues long. Germline V gives CDR1 SGDLS, CDR2 YYNGEE. V was trimmed by 0 bases and J by 4 bases, leaving 11 bases between them. The CDR3 nucleotides are TGTGCCAGCAGCGTAGAACTACAGGGATACAATGAGCAGTTCTTC. It is translated as CASSVELQGYNEQFF.

The V gene is TRBV25-1, the J gene TRBJ1-2; tentative D call: TRBD1 (6 bases). The CDR3 is made up of 14 amino acids. Deletions cut 4 bases from V and 5 bases from J, with 14 bases between. Germline loops: CDR1 MGHDK, CDR2 SYGVNS. CDR3 sequence reads: CASSVGSGTYGYTF. The CDR3 bases are TGTGCCAGCAGTGTTGGCAGTGGGACATATGGCTACACCTTC.

This chain uses TRBV11-3 with TRBJ2-7; 11 nucleotides line up with TRBD2. The CDR3 totals 13 residues. Germline-derived CDR1 and CDR2 are SGHNT and YENEEA. With 6 bases clipped from V and 3 bases from J, the junction kept 1 base outside the gene matches. CDR3 residues: CASRLAGDYEQYF. The CDR3 bases are TGTGCCAGCAGACTAGCGGGAGACTACGAGCAGTACTTC.

This sequence joins TRBV18 and TRBJ1-5; 7 nucleotides agree with TRBD1. Germline trimming cut 3 bases from V and 3 bases from J; bases unmatched to any gene: 2. This CDR3 is built from 14 residues. CDR1 is KGHSH and CDR2 is LQKENI in the germline V gene. The CDR3 DNA sequence: TGTGCCAGCTCACCGACAGGGAACAATCAGCCCCAGCATTTT. This sequence encodes CASSPTGNNQPQHF.

The gene calls are TRBV6-1 and TRBJ2-7, with D unclear. CDR3 length equals 12 residues. Germline CDR1 is MNHNS and CDR2 is SASEGT. Between the trimmed V and J ends, which lost 6 bases and 0 bases, there was a span of 6 bases. CDR3 in DNA: TGTGCCAGCAGAGCCTTCTCCTACGAGCAGTACTTC. Amino acid sequence: CASRAFSYEQYF.

The chain is built from TRBV6-6 and TRBJ2-5; 9 bases fit TRBD1. The CDR3 extends over 14 amino acids. The V segment lost 7 bases and the J segment 6 bases; nucleotides outside the gene matches: 9. The V gene's germline CDR1 is MNHNY and CDR2 SVGAGI (reference sequence). The DNA of the CDR3 is TGTGCCAGCACTATCACAGGGGGCGCTAAGACCCAGTACTTC. Its protein is CASTITGGAKTQYF.